Listed here are 30 T cell receptor beta chains from one sample, sequenced in a study of glioma-infiltrating T cells. TCR alpha and beta CDR3 regions were amplified from RNA using iRepertoire nested multiplex PCR. TCRdb called the multiplex PCR reads again in MiXCR, with one record for every CDR3 protein. The sample lists approximately 140,000 distinct CDR3 sequences, roughly a quarter occurring once. The sequenced material came from glioma tissue, nonneoplastic brain tissue, or PBMCs (not recorded which). The receptors shown here come from a human donor with low-grade glioma or glioblastoma, undergoing nonglioma brain surgery, or in good health (not recorded which).

This clonotype was recorded many times. V and J are TRBV2 and TRBJ2-3; 8 nucleotides match TRBD2. CDR1 and CDR2 (germline): SNHLY, FYNNEI. CDR3 length: 14 amino acids. V shed 4 bases, J shed 3 bases, and the junction held 3 bases outside the gene matches. The DNA for the CDR3 is TGTGCCAGCAGTGTAGCGGGGACGACAGATACGCAGTATTTT. It is translated as CASSVAGTTDTQYF.

Ten or more counts support this clonotype. The rearrangement uses TRBV6-1 and TRBJ2-3; TRBD2 aligns across 11 bases. There are 14 residues in the CDR3. V trimming: 6 bases; J trimming: 4 bases; junction bases outside the gene matches: 3. The V gene's germline CDR1 is MNHNS and CDR2 SASEGT. This chain's CDR3 is CASRLAGGPDTQYF. In DNA, the CDR3 is TGTGCCAGCAGATTAGCGGGGGGGCCAGATACGCAGTATTTT.

This clonotype came up once. A much larger clonotype is one base distant, so this may be a read error. The CDR3 end shows no conserved phenylalanine or tryptophan, and so a read error is likely. The gene calls are TRBV2 and TRBJ1-5; no firm D call. The CDR3 is 15 amino acids. CDR1 is SNHLY, CDR2 FYNNEI, per germline. The V end lost 3 bases, the J end lost 3 bases, and 12 bases lay between the germline ends. The chain's CDR3 is CASSEVEGFNQPQHS. The CDR3 DNA reads as TGTGCCAGCAGTGAGGTTGAAGGGTTCAATCAGCCCCAGCATTCT.

This clonotype was observed many times. The rearrangement uses TRBV27 and TRBJ2-1, with 8 bases lining up with TRBD2. Germline CDR1 reads MNHEY; CDR2 reads SMNVEV (reference sequence). Germline trimming cut 6 bases from V and 7 bases from J; bases unmatched to any gene: 14. CDR3 length equals 16 residues. For the CDR3, the DNA is TGTGCCAGCAGACCCTCCGGGACTAGATTCCCTAATGAGCAGTTCTTC. Protein product: CASRPSGTRFPNEQFF.

On this clonotype: This may come from a read error, since a much larger clone is one base off. The chain has TRBV20-1 and TRBJ2-5; D perhaps matches TRBD2 (6 bases). With 1 base removed from V and 5 bases from J, the gap between germline ends came to 17 bases. Per germline, CDR1 DFQATT and CDR2 SNEGSKA (reference sequence). The CDR3 runs 15 residues. The CDR3 nucleotides read TGCAGTGCTAGAGTAGACTGGGGCGGGAAGGAGACCCAGTACTTC. Residues: CSARVDWGGKETQYF.

The genes are TRBV7-9 and TRBJ2-4; TRBD1 is a possible D gene (6 bases). Between the trimmed V and J ends, which lost 2 bases and 13 bases, there was a span of 21 bases. Germline CDR1 is SEHNR and CDR2 is FQNEAQ (reference sequence). CDR3 length equals 15 residues. The CDR3 here is CASSLPINPNREQYF. CDR3 sequence (DNA): TGTGCCAGCAGCTTACCAATTAATCCGAACAGGGAACAGTACTTC.

CDR3 region: CSAVTGPTLAKNIQYF. The CDR3 DNA follows: TGCAGCGCCGTGACAGGGCCAACTTTAGCCAAAAACATTCAGTACTTC. V and J are TRBV29-1 and TRBJ2-4, with 7 bases that match TRBD1. The V gene end was trimmed by 7 bases and the J gene end by 0 bases; junction bases not matched to a gene: 12. The CDR3 is 16 residues long. The germline V gene encodes CDR1 SQVTM and CDR2 ANQGSEA.

This clonotype came up many times. The V gene is TRBV27, the J gene TRBJ1-5; possible D gene TRBD1, 5 bases. The V gene's germline CDR1 is MNHEY and CDR2 SMNVEV (reference sequence). The CDR3 is 14 amino acids. Trimming removed 3 bases at V and 6 bases at J, with 12 bases between. CDR3 loop: CASSFGRAGQPQHF. CDR3 sequence (DNA): TGTGCCAGCAGTTTCGGCAGGGCCGGTCAGCCCCAGCATTTT.

Only a few counts were recorded for this clonotype. A read error is possible here, since a much larger clone lies one base away. This chain links TRBV27 with TRBJ1-3, with 9 bases lining up with TRBD1. V was clipped by 2 bases and J by 8 bases; unmatched bases: 7. The germline gives CDR1 MNHEY, CDR2 SMNVEV (reference sequence). The CDR3 totals 15 residues. CDR3 sequence (DNA): TGTGCCAGCAGTTTAACAGGGGGCTTGGGAGACACCATATATTTT. As protein: CASSLTGGLGDTIYF.

The chain uses TRBV11-2 and TRBJ1-2; D might be TRBD1 (5 bases). Trimming shortened V by 0 bases and J by 4 bases, and 15 bases separated the two germline ends. The CDR3 length is 16 residues. Germline CDR1 and CDR2: SGHAT and FQNNGV. The CDR3 sequence: CASSLEGRGPVYGYTF. The CDR3, as DNA: TGTGCCAGCAGCTTAGAAGGGCGGGGCCCCGTCTATGGCTACACCTTC.

At least ten counts were recorded for this clonotype. V usage is TRBV11-2 and J usage is TRBJ2-3; D unresolved. The CDR3 spans 13 residues. Germline CDR1 SGHAT, CDR2 FQNNGV. Trimming took 4 bases from V and 1 from J, leaving 6 bases between them. The CDR3 sequence is CASSSQGTDTQYF. The CDR3, as DNA: TGTGCCAGCAGCTCTCAGGGCACAGATACGCAGTATTTT.

Points on this clonotype: A junction boundary mismatches the germline segment, possibly from a read error. This chain connects TRBV6-2 or TRBV6-3 to TRBJ1-1; D possibly corresponds to TRBD1 (5 bases). The CDR3 runs 15 residues. Germline-derived CDR1 and CDR2 are MNHEY and SVGEGT. The CDR3 DNA reads TGTGCCAGCAGTGAACGACAGATATTGAACAGTGAAGCTTTCTTT. This codes for CASSERQILNSEAFF.

Ten or more counts support this clonotype. The V and J genes are TRBV28 and TRBJ2-7; TRBD2 matches at 10 bases. Germline V lookup: CDR1 MDHEN, CDR2 SYDVKM. The CDR3 is made up of 15 amino acids. J gave up 5 bases and V 4 bases, and 8 bases lay outside the gene matches. CDR3 nucleotides: TGTGCCAGCAGTTGGGCTAGCGGGGGATCCCACGAGCAGTACGTC. Translating gives CASSWASGGSHEQYV.

V is TRBV5-1 and J is TRBJ1-2, with D possibly TRBD1 on 5 matching bases. The germline V gene encodes CDR1 SGHRS and CDR2 YFSETQ. Trimming removed 4 bases at V and 3 bases at J, with 10 bases between. This CDR3 is 13 amino acids long. In DNA, the CDR3 is TGCGCCAGCAGCGATCCGGGGGACTATGGCTACACCTTC. This translates into CASSDPGDYGYTF.

This chain uses TRBV13 with TRBJ2-7, with 9 bases matching TRBD1. The CDR3 covers 13 residues. J gave up 4 bases and V 4 bases, and 2 bases lay outside the gene matches. The germline V gene has CDR1 PRHDT and CDR2 FYEKMQ (reference sequence). CDR3 region: CASSSDRGYEQYV. The DNA of the CDR3 is TGTGCCAGCAGCTCCGACAGGGGGTACGAGCAGTACGTC.

CDR3 coding DNA: TGTGCCAGCAGTTTTATCCGCGGGACAGAAGAGACCCAGTACTTC. It is translated as CASSFIRGTEETQYF. V gene TRBV12-3 or TRBV12-4 combines with J gene TRBJ2-5; D is perhaps TRBD1 (7 bases). Trimming took 3 bases from V and 3 from J, leaving 14 bases between them. This CDR3 comprises 15 residues.

The chain combines TRBV12-3 or TRBV12-4 with TRBJ2-3, with 9 bases lining up with TRBD2. This CDR3 spans 17 amino acids. The trim removed 2 bases at V and 4 bases at J, leaving 10 bases unmatched. The CDR3 region is CASSLRGGLALADTQYF. The CDR3 nucleotides are TGTGCCAGCAGTTTAAGGGGGGGACTAGCTCTGGCAGATACGCAGTATTTT.

The V call is TRBV20-1, the J call TRBJ2-7; possible D gene TRBD1, 5 bases. Germline CDR1 is DFQATT and CDR2 is SNEGSKA (reference sequence). V lost 5 bases and J 3 bases, leaving 11 bases between the germline ends. This CDR3 region has 12 residues. This CDR3 is CSAPRAHYEQYV. The DNA of the CDR3 is TGCAGTGCTCCCAGGGCCCACTACGAGCAGTACGTC.

This clonotype was detected many times. CDR3 nucleotides: TGTGCCAGCAGACAAAGGACAGGGGATCAGTACTTC. This codes for CASRQRTGDQYF. The chain links TRBV28 to TRBJ2-4; TRBD1 matches at 9 bases. Germline V CDR1 and CDR2: MDHEN, SYDVKM. The CDR3 has 12 residues. Trimming removed 6 bases from V and 12 bases from J; junction bases left unmatched: 6.

The sample holds a few counts of this clonotype. This chain joins TRBV10-3 and TRBJ2-3; 8 bases align to TRBD1. With V trimmed by 7 bases and J by 3 bases, 9 bases remained unmatched. Germline assignment: CDR1 ENHRY and CDR2 SYGVKD. CDR3 length equals 15 residues. The CDR3 DNA reads TGTGCCATCACTAAGGACAGGGTGGGGACAGATACGCAGTATTTT. Its protein is CAITKDRVGTDTQYF.

This clonotype was picked up many times. The CDR3 here is CASGTGTNQETQYF. CDR3 sequence (DNA): TGTGCCAGCGGAACCGGGACTAACCAAGAGACCCAGTACTTC. The J gene is TRBJ2-5, the V gene TRBV28, with TRBD2 identical over 7 bases. Germline lookup yields CDR1 MDHEN and CDR2 SYDVKM. The CDR3 length is 14 residues. J was trimmed by 0 bases and V by 8 bases; bases with no gene match: 6.

Details on this clonotype: The junction does not match germline at one end; this may be a read error. The rearrangement uses TRBV3-1 and TRBJ2-5; D perhaps matches TRBD1 (5 bases). The CDR3 has 13 amino acids. Germline assignment: CDR1 LGHDT and CDR2 YNNKEL (reference sequence). The CDR3 here is CVSSHQGVETQYF. In DNA, the CDR3 is TGTGTCAGCAGCCACCAGGGTGTGGAGACCCAGTACTTC.

The genes are TRBV5-4 and TRBJ2-7; TRBD1 matches at 7 bases. Germline CDR1 reads SGHNT; CDR2 reads YYREEE (reference sequence). The ends lost 2 bases at V and 4 bases at J; junction bases unmatched: 3. CDR3 length equals 13 residues. The CDR3 DNA follows: TGTGCCAGCAGCTTCGGACAGGATTACGAGCAGTACGTC. Translation gives CASSFGQDYEQYV.

This clonotype was recorded a few times. The V call is TRBV20-1, the J call TRBJ2-3; D unresolved. The CDR3 contains 16 residues. The V end lost 3 bases, the J end lost 2 bases, and 18 bases lay between the germline ends. In germline, CDR1 is DFQATT, CDR2 SNEGSKA (reference sequence). The CDR3 region has the DNA TGCAGTGCTAGTACCGGTAGTGCTACTATCACAGATACGCAGTATTTT. Translated, it gives CSASTGSATITDTQYF.

This chain connects TRBV5-1 to TRBJ1-1; no definite D call. Germline CDR1 SGHRS, CDR2 YFSETQ. The CDR3 extends over 14 amino acids. V gave up 4 bases and J gave up 0 bases, with 10 bases separating them. CDR3 coding DNA: TGCGCCAGCAGCGCGGCGAGGGTGAACACTGAAGCTTTCTTT. Translated: CASSAARVNTEAFF.

This clonotype was counted between two and nine times. The V gene is TRBV20-1, the J gene TRBJ2-5; 7 bases line up with TRBD2. The J segment lost 2 bases and the V segment lost 3 bases, leaving 6 bases of the junction unmatched. The germline V gene encodes CDR1 DFQATT and CDR2 SNEGSKA (reference sequence). This CDR3 contains 14 residues. This CDR3 reads CSASPPAGQETQYF. The CDR3 DNA reads TGCAGTGCTAGCCCCCCAGCGGGACAAGAGACCCAGTACTTC.

The gene calls are TRBV9 and TRBJ2-3; the D is unclear. CDR1 SGDLS and CDR2 YYNGEE come from the germline V gene. The CDR3 runs to 12 residues. Trimming cost V 3 bases and J 4 bases, with 6 bases left between them. The DNA of the CDR3 is TGTGCCAGCAGCGCGGAATCAGATACGCAGTATTTT. Amino acids: CASSAESDTQYF.

The table lists this clonotype with a few counts. This chain connects TRBV3-1 to TRBJ2-2; no clear D. From germline, CDR1 is LGHDT and CDR2 YNNKEL (reference sequence). V lost 1 base and J 1 base, leaving 10 bases between the germline ends. This CDR3 has 16 amino acids. The CDR3 nucleotides are TGTGCCAGCAGCCAAGGTCTAGGACGGAACACCGGGGAGCTGTTTTTT. This translates into CASSQGLGRNTGELFF.

CDR3 loop: CASGVSEQYV. The DNA of the CDR3 is TGTGCCAGCGGGGTTTCTGAGCAGTACGTC. This chain joins TRBV28 and TRBJ2-7; D is undetermined. The CDR3 contains 10 residues. Looked up from germline, CDR1 is MDHEN and CDR2 is SYDVKM. Trimming cost V 8 bases and J 7 bases, with 9 bases left between them.

A few counts support this clonotype. The V call is TRBV15, the J call TRBJ2-3; 9 bases agree with TRBD2. CDR3 length: 17 residues. The trim removed 1 base at V and 4 bases at J, leaving 9 bases unmatched. CDR1 and CDR2 (germline): LNHNV, YYDKDF (reference sequence). The CDR3 DNA sequence: TGTGCCACCAGCAGAGCAATAGTAGCGGGGGAGGCAGATACGCAGTATTTT. Its protein is CATSRAIVAGEADTQYF.